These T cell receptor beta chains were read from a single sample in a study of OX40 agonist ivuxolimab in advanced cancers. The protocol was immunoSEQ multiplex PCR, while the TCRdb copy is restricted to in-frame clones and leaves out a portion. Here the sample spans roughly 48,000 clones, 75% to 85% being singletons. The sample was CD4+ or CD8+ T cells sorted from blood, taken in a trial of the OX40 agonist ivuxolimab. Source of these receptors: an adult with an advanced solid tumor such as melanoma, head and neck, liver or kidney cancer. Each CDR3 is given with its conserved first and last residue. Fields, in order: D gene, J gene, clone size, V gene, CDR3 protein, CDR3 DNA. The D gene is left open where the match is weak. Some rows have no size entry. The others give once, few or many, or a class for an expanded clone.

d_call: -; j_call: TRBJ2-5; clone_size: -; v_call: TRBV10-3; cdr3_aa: CAISAGDQETQYF; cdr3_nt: TGTGCCATCAGTGCCGGGGACCAAGAGACCCAGTACTTC
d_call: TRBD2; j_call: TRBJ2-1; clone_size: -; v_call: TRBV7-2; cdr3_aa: CASSLAVGGAYNEQFF; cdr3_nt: TGTGCCAGCAGCTTAGCCGTCGGGGGGGCATACAATGAGCAGTTCTTC
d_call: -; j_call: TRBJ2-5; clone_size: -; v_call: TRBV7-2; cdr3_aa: CASSPGWEQYF; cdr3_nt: TGTGCCAGCAGTCCCGGTTGGGAGCAGTACTTC
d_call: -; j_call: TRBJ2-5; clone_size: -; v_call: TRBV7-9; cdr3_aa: CASTQGGQQETQYF; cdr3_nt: TGTGCCAGCACCCAGGGCGGGCAGCAAGAGACCCAGTACTTC
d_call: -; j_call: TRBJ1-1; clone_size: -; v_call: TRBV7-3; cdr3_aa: CASSSRRGSRGNTEAFF; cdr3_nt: TGTGCCAGCAGCTCCCGAAGGGGATCCAGGGGCAACACTGAAGCTTTCTTT
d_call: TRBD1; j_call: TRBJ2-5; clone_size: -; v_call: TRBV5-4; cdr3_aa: CASSLGQGSSETQYF; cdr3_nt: TGTGCCAGCAGCTTGGGACAGGGCTCTTCGGAGACCCAGTACTTC
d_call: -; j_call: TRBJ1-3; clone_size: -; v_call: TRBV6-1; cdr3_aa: CASSEGLLGNTIYF; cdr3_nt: TGTGCCAGCAGTGAAGGGCTCCTTGGAAACACCATATATTTT
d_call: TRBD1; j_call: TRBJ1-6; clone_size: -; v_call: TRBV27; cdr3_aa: CASRLTGLVDSPLHF; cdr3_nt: TGTGCCAGCAGGTTGACAGGGCTTGTGGATTCACCCCTCCACTTT
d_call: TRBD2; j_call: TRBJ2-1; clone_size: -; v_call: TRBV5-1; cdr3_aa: CASSHLTTSGNYNEQFF; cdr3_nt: TGCGCCAGCAGTCACCTTACGACTAGCGGGAACTACAATGAGCAGTTCTTC
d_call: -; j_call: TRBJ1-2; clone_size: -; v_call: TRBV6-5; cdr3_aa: CASSTGGSSYGYTF; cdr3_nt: TGTGCCAGCAGCACCGGGGGCTCGAGCTATGGCTACACCTTC
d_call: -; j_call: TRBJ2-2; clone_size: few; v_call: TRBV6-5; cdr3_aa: CASYFANTGELFF; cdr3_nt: TGTGCCTCCTACTTTGCGAACACCGGGGAGCTGTTTTTT
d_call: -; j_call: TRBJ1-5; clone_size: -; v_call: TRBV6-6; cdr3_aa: CASSPRVNQPQHF; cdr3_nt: TGTGCCAGCAGCCCCAGGGTAAATCAGCCCCAGCATTTT
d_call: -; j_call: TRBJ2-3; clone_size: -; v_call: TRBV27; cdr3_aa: CASTDQPGPPIADTQYF; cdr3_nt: TGTGCCAGCACCGACCAACCCGGCCCCCCGATAGCAGATACGCAGTATTTT
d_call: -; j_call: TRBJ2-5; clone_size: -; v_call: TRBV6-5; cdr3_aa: CASSYSGHQETQYF; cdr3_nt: TGTGCCAGCAGTTACTCGGGACACCAAGAGACCCAGTACTTC
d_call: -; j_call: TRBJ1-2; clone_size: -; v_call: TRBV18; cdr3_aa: CASSPGLANYGYTF; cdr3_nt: TGTGCCAGCTCCCCAGGATTAGCTAACTATGGCTACACCTTC
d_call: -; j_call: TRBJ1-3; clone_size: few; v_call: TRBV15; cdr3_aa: CATSRDLIAHIYF; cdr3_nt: TGTGCCACCAGCAGAGATCTTATTGCCCACATATATTTT
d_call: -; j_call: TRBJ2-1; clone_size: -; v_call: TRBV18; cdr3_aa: CASSPSPRRAGTEDNEQFF; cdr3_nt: TGTGCCAGCTCACCCTCGCCCCGGAGGGCCGGGACAGAAGACAATGAGCAGTTCTTC
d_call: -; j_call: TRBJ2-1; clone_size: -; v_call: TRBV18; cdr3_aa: CASFQGGNEQFF; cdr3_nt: TGTGCCAGCTTTCAGGGTGGGAATGAGCAGTTCTTC
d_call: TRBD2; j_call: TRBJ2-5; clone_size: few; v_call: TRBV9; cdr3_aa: CASSAGLAGLIQETQYF; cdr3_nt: TGTGCCAGCAGCGCAGGACTAGCGGGACTGATCCAAGAGACCCAGTACTTC
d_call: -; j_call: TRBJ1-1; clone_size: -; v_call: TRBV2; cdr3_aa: CASSASPRSTSEAFF; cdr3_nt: TGTGCCAGCAGTGCTTCTCCTCGGTCAACCTCTGAAGCTTTCTTT
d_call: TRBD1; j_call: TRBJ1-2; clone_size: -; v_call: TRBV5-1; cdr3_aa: CASSLPGQLYGYTF; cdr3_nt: TGCGCCAGCAGCTTACCGGGACAGCTCTATGGCTACACCTTC
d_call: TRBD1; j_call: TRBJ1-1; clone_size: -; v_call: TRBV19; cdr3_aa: CASNPTGIGTEAFF; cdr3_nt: TGTGCCAGTAACCCGACAGGGATTGGCACTGAAGCTTTCTTT
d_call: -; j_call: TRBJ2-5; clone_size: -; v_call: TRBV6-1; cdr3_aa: CASSREREETQYF; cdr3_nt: TGTGCCAGCAGCCGGGAACGGGAAGAGACCCAGTACTTC